The 21 T cell receptor beta chains listed next were all sequenced from one sample in a study of T cell repertoires in cytomegalovirus infection. TCRdb ran MiXCR on the reads and lists one entry per CDR3 protein. The sample has about 85,000 distinct CDR3 sequences; 45% to 55% are singletons. Which antigens these TCRs recognize remains unknown. Here the sequenced sample was CD8+ T cells from cultured PBMCs, taken from culture after CMV antigen stimulation. Source of these receptors: a human donor in good health (CMV status not recorded). Some clones in this sample may be carry-over from other donors' samples.

This clonotype appeared a few times. The CDR3 region has the DNA TGCGCCAGCGGGTCTAGCGGGGGGCGGAATGAGCAGTTCTTC. Its protein is CASGSSGGRNEQFF. The V call is TRBV10-2, the J call TRBJ2-1; 11 bases map to TRBD2. J lost 7 bases, V lost 8 bases, and 7 bases had no gene match. CDR1 and CDR2 (germline): WSHSY, SAAADI. The CDR3 length is 14 residues.

About this clonotype itself: An end of the junction differs from the germline gene, which may be a read error. The chain is built from TRBV20-1 and TRBJ2-5, with 7 bases aligning to TRBD1. The CDR3 spans 15 residues. Germline V gives CDR1 DFQATT, CDR2 SNEGSKA (reference sequence). The CDR3 nucleotides read TGCAGTGCGGTTAATATGGACAGGCTAGGAGAGGCCCAGTACTTC. Translating gives CSAVNMDRLGEAQYF.

This chain links TRBV30 with TRBJ2-7; 9 positions agree with TRBD2. Germline trimming cut 2 bases from V and 5 bases from J; bases unmatched to any gene: 4. CDR1 GTSNPN and CDR2 SVGIG come from the germline V gene (reference sequence). The CDR3 is made up of 13 amino acids. The CDR3: CAWSLASGNEQYF. CDR3 nucleotide sequence: TGTGCCTGGAGTCTCGCTAGCGGGAACGAGCAGTACTTC.

This clonotype turned up a few times. The chain recombines TRBV7-9 with TRBJ2-1, with TRBD2 as a possible D gene (6 bases). V was clipped by 2 bases and J by 4 bases, with 15 bases between them. CDR3 length: 16 amino acids. The germline CDR1 and CDR2 sequences are SEHNR and FQNEAQ (reference sequence). In nucleotides, the CDR3 is TGTGCCAGCAGCTTATCCGGGAGAATAGGATACAATGAGCAGTTCTTC. This encodes CASSLSGRIGYNEQFF.

This rearrangement joins TRBV13 to TRBJ2-5, with 8 bases fitting TRBD1. This CDR3 has 15 amino acids. Trimming cost V 3 bases and J 6 bases; bases outside gene matches: 9. CDR1 is PRHDT, CDR2 FYEKMQ, per germline (reference sequence). CDR3 DNA: TGTGCCAGCAGCTTTAGACAGGGGCCAAGGAAGACCCAGTACTTC. Protein: CASSFRQGPRKTQYF.

In its sample, this clonotype was seen many times. This chain uses TRBV7-9 with TRBJ2-6; 7 nucleotides line up with TRBD1. The CDR3 runs to 16 residues. CDR1 SEHNR and CDR2 FQNEAQ come from the germline V gene (reference sequence). J was trimmed by 2 bases and V by 5 bases; bases with no gene match: 6. CDR3 in amino acids: CASSTSTGAGANVLTF. The CDR3 nucleotides read TGTGCCAGCAGCACCTCAACAGGGGCTGGGGCCAACGTCCTGACTTTC. The whole variable domain, filled in from reference TRBV7-9 and TRBJ2-6, reads DTGVSQNPRHKITKRGQNVTFRCDPISEHNRLYWYRQTLGQGPEFLTYFQNEAQLEKSRLLSDRFSAERPKGSFSTLEIQRTEQGDSAMYLCASSTSTGAGANVLTFGAGSRLTVL.

The rearrangement links TRBV11-1 to TRBJ2-1; 7 bases match TRBD1. Trimming cost V 5 bases and J 4 bases; bases outside gene matches: 8. This CDR3 is built from 15 residues. The germline CDR1 and CDR2 sequences are SGHAT and FQDESV (reference sequence). CDR3 protein: CASSVTGEVYNEQFF. In DNA, the CDR3 is TGTGCCAGCAGCGTAACAGGGGAAGTTTACAATGAGCAGTTCTTC.

CDR3 nucleotide sequence: TGTGCCAGCAGTCGTAGGACTAGCGGATACAATGAGCAGTTCTTC. As protein: CASSRRTSGYNEQFF. This sequence joins TRBV27 and TRBJ2-1; 10 nucleotides match TRBD2. Germline-derived CDR1 and CDR2 are MNHEY and SMNVEV (reference sequence). CDR3 size: 15 residues. J lost 4 bases, V lost 5 bases, and 5 bases had no gene match.

This clonotype turned up a few times. The gene calls are TRBV7-8 and TRBJ1-2; D not resolved. CDR1 SGHVS and CDR2 FQNEAQ come from the germline V gene. Trimming removed 5 bases from V and 2 bases from J, with 21 bases in between. The CDR3 consists of 17 residues. CDR3 bases: TGTGCCAGCAGCCCCCGTCGGATGGCCCATCCAAACTATGGCTACACCTTC. This encodes CASSPRRMAHPNYGYTF.

The gene calls are TRBV15 and TRBJ2-1; possibly TRBD2 for D (5 bases). Germline lookup yields CDR1 LNHNV and CDR2 YYDKDF (reference sequence). V lost 6 bases to trimming and J lost 4 bases, with 7 bases between them. The CDR3 is made up of 12 amino acids. The CDR3 loop reads CATSGLYNEQFF. In DNA, the CDR3 is TGTGCCACCAGTGGACTTTACAATGAGCAGTTCTTC.

This chain links TRBV11-2 with TRBJ2-5, with 10 bases fitting TRBD2. V dropped 6 bases and J dropped 4; count of bases not matched to a gene: 11. CDR3 length: 16 residues. From germline, CDR1 is SGHAT and CDR2 FQNNGV. The CDR3 loop is CASRLLAGSYSETQYF. CDR3 nucleotide sequence: TGTGCCAGCAGGTTACTAGCGGGGTCTTATTCAGAGACCCAGTACTTC.

This sequence joins TRBV27 and TRBJ2-7; no firm D call. The V gene lost 5 bases and the J gene lost 6 bases, with 11 bases spanning the gap. Per germline, CDR1 MNHEY and CDR2 SMNVEV (reference sequence). This CDR3 region has 12 residues. In DNA, the CDR3 is TGTGCCAGCAGTCTCCCGGGCGGCGAGCAGTACTTC. Its protein is CASSLPGGEQYF.

The genes are TRBV27 and TRBJ1-5, with D possibly matching TRBD1 (5 bases). Germline CDR1 is MNHEY and CDR2 is SMNVEV (reference sequence). Trimming took 6 bases from V and 1 from J, leaving 10 bases between them. The CDR3 loop spans 14 amino acids. CDR3 nucleotides: TGTGCCAGCAGCCCAGGGTTGAGCAATCAGCCCCAGCATTTT. Translation gives CASSPGLSNQPQHF.

The sample holds many counts of this clonotype. Here the CDR3 DNA reads TGTGCCAGCAGTGAGTATAACACTGAAGCTTTCTTT. It yields the protein CASSEYNTEAFF. The V gene is TRBV6-1, the J gene TRBJ1-1; D unclear. The ends were cut back, 3 bases at V and 2 bases at J, with 4 bases in the middle. Germline CDR1 reads MNHNS; CDR2 reads SASEGT. The CDR3 is made up of 12 amino acids.

The chain links TRBV7-4 to TRBJ2-7, with D possibly being TRBD1 (5 bases). The V and J ends lost 5 bases and 2 bases respectively, with 16 bases between them. The CDR3 is 15 residues long. CDR1 and CDR2 (germline): SGHVT, SQSDAQ. This CDR3 reads CASSPNTGLPYEQYF. CDR3 sequence (DNA): TGTGCCAGCAGCCCTAACACAGGATTACCCTACGAGCAGTACTTC.

V gene TRBV27 combines with J gene TRBJ2-1; 7 positions match TRBD2. Germline trimming cut 6 bases from V and 6 bases from J; bases unmatched to any gene: 5. The V gene's germline CDR1 is MNHEY and CDR2 SMNVEV (reference sequence). The CDR3 extends over 13 amino acids. CDR3 sequence: CASSWTSGNEQFF. CDR3 nucleotides: TGTGCCAGCAGCTGGACTAGTGGCAATGAGCAGTTCTTC.

The rearrangement uses TRBV19 and TRBJ2-7, with D uncertain. Germline assignment: CDR1 LNHDA and CDR2 SQIVND (reference sequence). With 5 bases removed from V and 2 bases from J, the gap between germline ends came to 7 bases. The CDR3 runs 12 residues. As DNA, the CDR3 is TGTGCCAGTAGTGGGTTGACCTACGAGCAGTACTTC. Protein: CASSGLTYEQYF.

The V and J genes are TRBV7-9 and TRBJ2-3; tentatively, D is TRBD2 (6 bases). In germline, CDR1 is SEHNR, CDR2 FQNEAQ (reference sequence). The V end was cut by 5 bases, the J end by 6 bases, with 12 bases between. The length of the CDR3 is 13 residues. The CDR3 DNA reads TGTGCCAGCAGCCCGGCGGGGAGCGATACGCAGTATTTT. Its translation is CASSPAGSDTQYF.

This chain's CDR3 is CASSWDRGRLQETQYF. CDR3 DNA: TGTGCCAGCAGCTGGGACCGTGGACGGCTCCAAGAGACCCAGTACTTC. The chain couples TRBV5-5 to TRBJ2-5, with D possibly being TRBD1 or TRBD2 (5 bases each). Germline V lookup: CDR1 SGHKS, CDR2 YYEKEE (reference sequence). CDR3 length equals 16 residues. Trimming took off 3 bases at V and 1 base at J, with 16 bases between the two ends. Supplemented by reference TRBV5-5 and TRBJ2-5, the full variable domain reads DAGVTQSPTHLIKTRGQQVTLRCSPISGHKSVSWYQQVLGQGPQFIFQYYEKEERGRGNFPDRFSARQFPNYSSELNVNALLLGDSALYLCASSWDRGRLQETQYFGPGTRLLVL.

The V and J genes are TRBV7-8 and TRBJ1-6; unclear D gene. This CDR3 has 13 residues. Between the trimmed V and J ends, which lost 0 bases and 8 bases, there was a span of 5 bases. CDR1 is SGHVS, CDR2 FQNEAQ, per germline. Written as DNA, the CDR3 is TGTGCCAGCAGCTTAGCACGCGATTCACCCCTCCACTTT. Protein: CASSLARDSPLHF.

The chain uses TRBV19 and TRBJ2-1, with 8 bases fitting TRBD2. The CDR3 length is 16 residues. Trimming took 4 bases from V and 7 from J; bases not matched to a gene: 12. Germline CDR1 LNHDA, CDR2 SQIVND (reference sequence). The CDR3 sequence is CASSNLRAGVGNEQFF. Written as DNA, the CDR3 is TGTGCCAGTAGTAACCTACGAGCGGGAGTGGGGAATGAGCAGTTCTTC.